These T cell receptor beta chains were read from a single sample in a study of blood T cell repertoires in COVID-19. Only in-frame clones appear in the TCRdb table, and some are missing; sequencing was by immunoSEQ multiplex PCR. Of 70,000 to 100,000 clones in the sample, about 88% are singletons; the top ten hold 2.9%. Material: peripheral blood. These receptors all stem from a woman at least 80 years old with acute or convalescent COVID-19. Both conserved end residues are part of each CDR3.

v_call cdr3_aa
TRBV12-3/TRBV12-4 CASRRDRSETQYF
TRBV9 CASSGHRVGMNSPLHF
TRBV5-6 CASSFDRVHGYTF
TRBV1 CTPPGDRGEAFF
TRBV10-1 CASFGRTGGRWQPQHF
TRBV4-3 CASSQAVGRGQIYTQYF
TRBV5-1 CASSFGGLAGDEQFF
TRBV7-8 CASRQSGGASETQYF
TRBV19 CASSNPGLKNEKLFF
TRBV19 CASTPRQGQGFTEAFF
TRBV11-3 CASSLEGGQPQHF
TRBV6-2/TRBV6-3 CASSLPSGRSPWGGYEQYF
TRBV28 CASSPYRGENGYTF
TRBV19 CASSTSGQGTGTDTQYF
TRBV7-9 CASSSRTGPNHEQYF
TRBV6-5 CASSPGVETQYF
TRBV7-9 CASSFWGENEQFF
TRBV7-2 CASSRFSGLANTGELFF
TRBV5-4 CASSLAGGNEKLFF
TRBV9 CASSVGGSGELFF
TRBV10-3 CAIHPTSGSSGANVLTF
TRBV5-4 CASTNPGQGRPLKAFF
TRBV15 CATRAQGSQETQYF
TRBV6-4 CASSRTGRGSGGTDTQYF
TRBV30 CAWSGTGFNQPQHF
TRBV12-3/TRBV12-4 CASSYGTHEKLFF
TRBV19 CASRLQGGGELFF
TRBV2 CASTSEALGFGNTIYF
TRBV6-2/TRBV6-3 CASSYTYDRGLNQPQHF
TRBV9 CASSVVQDTQYF
TRBV19 CASRKGADRLNTEAFF
TRBV10-3 CAIVDRGDEKLFF
TRBV9 CASSPPGYTEAFF
TRBV4-2 CASSQDSTAAPYGYTF
TRBV15 CATSGLRGSGGINNEQFF
TRBV28 CASSPPVPEAFF
TRBV2 CASSEALEGRGGYTF
TRBV18 CASSPGLAGSYEQYF
TRBV7-2 CASSLLAGSTDTQYF
TRBV7-2 CASSPEGTGSYEQYF
TRBV11-1 CASRGTGTFYGYTF
TRBV7-8 CASSSQGALPYGYTF
TRBV19 CASSMMVTGNQPQHF
TRBV30 CAWSLFRGGETQYF
TRBV29-1 CSVEWDMNTEAFF
TRBV5-4 CASSTGTSGSRNEQYF
TRBV5-1 CASSLPGGDEQYF
TRBV7-2 CASSLSRGGNEQFF
TRBV2 CASSEFSSYEQYF
TRBV18 CASSPQGINEKLFF
TRBV4-3 CASSQGLAGTDTQYF
TRBV7-2 CASTRGTSASNEQFF